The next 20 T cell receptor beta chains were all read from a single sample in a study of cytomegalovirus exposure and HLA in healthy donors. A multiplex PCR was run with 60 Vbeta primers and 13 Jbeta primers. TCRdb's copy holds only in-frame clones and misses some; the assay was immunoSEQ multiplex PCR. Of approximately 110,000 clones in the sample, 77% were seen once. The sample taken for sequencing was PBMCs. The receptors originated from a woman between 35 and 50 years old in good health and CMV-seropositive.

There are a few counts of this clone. The CDR3: CASSLGQGVNTGELFF. The CDR3 DNA follows: TGCGCCAGCAGCTTGGGACAGGGAGTAAACACCGGGGAGCTGTTTTTT. The chain employs TRBV5-1 and TRBJ2-2; 7 bases align to TRBD1. Per the germline V gene, CDR1 is SGHRS and CDR2 is YFSETQ. V was pared by 0 bases and J by 2 bases, with 4 bases of the junction left unmatched. There are 16 residues in the CDR3.

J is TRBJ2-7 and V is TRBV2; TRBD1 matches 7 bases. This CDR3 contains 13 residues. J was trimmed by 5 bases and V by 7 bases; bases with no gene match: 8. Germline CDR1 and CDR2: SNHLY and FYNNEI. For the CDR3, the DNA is TGTGCCAGCAAGAGACAGGGTTGGGACGAGCAGTACTTC. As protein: CASKRQGWDEQYF.

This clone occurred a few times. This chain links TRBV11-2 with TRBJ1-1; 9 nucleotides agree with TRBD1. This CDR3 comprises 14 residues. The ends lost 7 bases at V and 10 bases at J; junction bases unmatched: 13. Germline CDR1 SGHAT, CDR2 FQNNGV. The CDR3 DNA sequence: TGTGCCAGCACCTGGCCCGTGGACAGGGGTAGAGCTTTCTTT. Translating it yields CASTWPVDRGRAFF. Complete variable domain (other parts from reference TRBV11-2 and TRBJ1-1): EAGVAQSPRYKIIEKRQSVAFWCNPISGHATLYWYQQILGQGPKLLIQFQNNGVVDDSQLPKDRFSAERLKGVDSTLKIQPAKLEDSAVYLCASTWPVDRGRAFFGQGTRLTVV.

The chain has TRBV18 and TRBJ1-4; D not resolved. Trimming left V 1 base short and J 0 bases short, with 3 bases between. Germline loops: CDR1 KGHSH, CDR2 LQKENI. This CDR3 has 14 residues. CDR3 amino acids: CASSPLATNEKLFF. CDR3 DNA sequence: TGTGCCAGCTCACCACTAGCAACTAATGAAAAACTGTTTTTT.

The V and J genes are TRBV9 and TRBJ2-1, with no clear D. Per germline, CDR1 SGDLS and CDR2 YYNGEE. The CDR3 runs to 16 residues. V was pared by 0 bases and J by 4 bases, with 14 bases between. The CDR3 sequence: CASSVVDLVAYNEQFF. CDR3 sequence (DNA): TGTGCCAGCAGCGTAGTGGATCTAGTGGCATACAATGAGCAGTTCTTC.

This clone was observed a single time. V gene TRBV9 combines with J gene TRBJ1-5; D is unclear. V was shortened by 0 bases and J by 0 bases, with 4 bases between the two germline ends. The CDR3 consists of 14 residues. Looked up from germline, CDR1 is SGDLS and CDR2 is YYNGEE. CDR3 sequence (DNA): TGTGCCAGCAGCGTAGGACATAGCAATCAGCCCCAGCATTTT. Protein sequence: CASSVGHSNQPQHF.

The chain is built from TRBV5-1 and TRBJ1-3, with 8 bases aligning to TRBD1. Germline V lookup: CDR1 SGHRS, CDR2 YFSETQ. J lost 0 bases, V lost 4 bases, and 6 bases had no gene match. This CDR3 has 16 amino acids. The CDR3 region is CASSPGQASSGNTIYF. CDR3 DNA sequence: TGCGCCAGCAGCCCGGGACAGGCGAGCTCTGGAAACACCATATATTTT.

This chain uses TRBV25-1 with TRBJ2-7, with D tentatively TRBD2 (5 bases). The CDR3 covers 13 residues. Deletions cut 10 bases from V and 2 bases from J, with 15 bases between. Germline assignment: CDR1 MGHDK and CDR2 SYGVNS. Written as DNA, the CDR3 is TGTGCCACCTTAGCGCCAAGCACCTACGAGCAGTACTTC. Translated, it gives CATLAPSTYEQYF.

The CDR3: CASSRTGGQPQHF. As DNA, the CDR3 is TGTGCCAGCAGTCGGACAGGGGGTCAGCCCCAGCATTTT. V usage is TRBV6-5 and J usage is TRBJ1-5; 10 bases are shared with TRBD1. The CDR3 runs 13 residues. J gave up 6 bases and V 5 bases, and 1 base lay outside the gene matches. Per germline, CDR1 MNHEY and CDR2 SVGAGI.

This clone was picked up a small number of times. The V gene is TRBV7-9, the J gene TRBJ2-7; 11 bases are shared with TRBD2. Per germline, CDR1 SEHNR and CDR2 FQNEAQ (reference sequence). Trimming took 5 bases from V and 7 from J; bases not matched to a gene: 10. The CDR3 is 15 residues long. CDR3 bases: TGTGCCAGCAGCCCCCTAGCGGGAGGCCCATCAGAGCAGTACTTC. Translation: CASSPLAGGPSEQYF. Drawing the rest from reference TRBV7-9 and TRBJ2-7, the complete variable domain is DTGVSQNPRHKITKRGQNVTFRCDPISEHNRLYWYRQTLGQGPEFLTYFQNEAQLEKSRLLSDRFSAERPKGSFSTLEIQRTEQGDSAMYLCASSPLAGGPSEQYFGPGTRLTVT.

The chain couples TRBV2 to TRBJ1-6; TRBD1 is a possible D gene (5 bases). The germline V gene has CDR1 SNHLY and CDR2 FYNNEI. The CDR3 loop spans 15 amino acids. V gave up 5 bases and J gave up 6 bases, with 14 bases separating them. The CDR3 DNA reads TGTGCCAGCAGTCTCCAGGGCCCCCCTAATTCACCCCTCCACTTT. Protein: CASSLQGPPNSPLHF.

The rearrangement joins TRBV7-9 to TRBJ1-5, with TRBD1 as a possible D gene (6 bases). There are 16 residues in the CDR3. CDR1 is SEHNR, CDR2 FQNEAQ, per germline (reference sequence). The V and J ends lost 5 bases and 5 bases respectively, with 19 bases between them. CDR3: CASSPGVSGGDQPQHF. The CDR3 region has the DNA TGTGCCAGCAGCCCCGGGGTTTCGGGGGGCGATCAGCCCCAGCATTTT.

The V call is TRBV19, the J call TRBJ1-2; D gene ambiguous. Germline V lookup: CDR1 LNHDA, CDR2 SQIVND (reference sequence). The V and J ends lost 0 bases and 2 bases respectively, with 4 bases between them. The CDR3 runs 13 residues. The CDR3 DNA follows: TGTGCCAGTAGTATAGAGGCCAACTATGGCTACACCTTC. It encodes CASSIEANYGYTF.

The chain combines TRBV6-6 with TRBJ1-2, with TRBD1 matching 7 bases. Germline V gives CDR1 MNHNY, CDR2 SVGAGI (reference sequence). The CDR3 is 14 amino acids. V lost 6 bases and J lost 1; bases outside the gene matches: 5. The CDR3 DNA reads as TGTGCCAGCAGCCCAGGGGGTCGTAACTATGGCTACACCTTC. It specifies CASSPGGRNYGYTF.

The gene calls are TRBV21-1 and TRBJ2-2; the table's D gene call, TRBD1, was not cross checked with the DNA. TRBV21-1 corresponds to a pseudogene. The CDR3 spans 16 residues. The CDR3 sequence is CASSKGLPGVPGELFF. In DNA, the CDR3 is TGTGCCAGCAGCAAAGGCTTGCCAGGGGTGCCCGGGGAGCTGTTTTTT.

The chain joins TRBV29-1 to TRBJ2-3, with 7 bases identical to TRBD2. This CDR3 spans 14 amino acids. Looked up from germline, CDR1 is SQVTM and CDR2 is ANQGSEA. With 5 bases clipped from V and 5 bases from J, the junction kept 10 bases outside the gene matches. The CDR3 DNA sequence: TGCAGCGTTTGGGGGGAGCGGGAATTAGATACGCAGTATTTT. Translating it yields CSVWGERELDTQYF.

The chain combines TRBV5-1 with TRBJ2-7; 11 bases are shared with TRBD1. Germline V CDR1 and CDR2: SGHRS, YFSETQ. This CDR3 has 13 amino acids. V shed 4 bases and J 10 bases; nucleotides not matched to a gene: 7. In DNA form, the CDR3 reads TGCGCCAGCAGCATCGGGACAGGGGGTCGCCAGTACTTC. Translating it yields CASSIGTGGRQYF.

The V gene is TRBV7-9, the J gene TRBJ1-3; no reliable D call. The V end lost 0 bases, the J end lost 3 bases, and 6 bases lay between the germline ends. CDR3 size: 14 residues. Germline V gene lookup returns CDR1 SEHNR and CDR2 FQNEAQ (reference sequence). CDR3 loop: CASSLAGIGNTIYF. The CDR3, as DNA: TGTGCCAGCAGCTTAGCCGGGATTGGAAACACCATATATTTT. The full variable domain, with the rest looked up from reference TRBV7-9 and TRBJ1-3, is DTGVSQNPRHKITKRGQNVTFRCDPISEHNRLYWYRQTLGQGPEFLTYFQNEAQLEKSRLLSDRFSAERPKGSFSTLEIQRTEQGDSAMYLCASSLAGIGNTIYFGEGSWLTVV.

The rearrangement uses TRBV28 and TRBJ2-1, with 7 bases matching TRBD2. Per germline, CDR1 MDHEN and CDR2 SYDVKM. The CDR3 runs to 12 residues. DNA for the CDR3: TGTGGGTCTAGCGGAGGGAACAATGAGCAGTTCTTC. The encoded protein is CGSSGGNNEQFF.

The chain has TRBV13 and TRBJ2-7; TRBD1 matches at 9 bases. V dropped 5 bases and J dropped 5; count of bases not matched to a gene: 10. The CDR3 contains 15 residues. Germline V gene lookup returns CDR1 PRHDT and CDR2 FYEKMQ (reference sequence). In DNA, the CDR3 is TGTGCCAGCAGCAAAACGGGACAGGGTATCCACGAGCAGTACTTC. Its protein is CASSKTGQGIHEQYF.